The present TCR beta chain was sequenced within a study of blood T cell repertoires in COVID-19. Participants, about 18 to 90 years old, spanned more than 20 US areas. The CDR3 loop spans 12 amino acids. Germline CDR1 GTSNPN, CDR2 SVGIG (reference sequence). Trimming left V 2 bases short and J 12 bases short, with 14 bases between. Clones were read by immunoSEQ multiplex PCR, and TCRdb kept only the in-frame ones, dropping some. The table has some 190,000 clones, around 86% seen once. The sequence derives from a man aged 35 to 55 with acute COVID-19. This chain joins TRBV30 and TRBJ1-5; D perhaps matches TRBD1 (5 bases). What was sequenced was PBMCs or T cells enriched from blood (not recorded which). CDR3 residues: CAWSQTRGLQHF. CDR3 sequence (DNA): TGTGCCTGGAGTCAGACTAGGGGACTCCAGCATTTT.